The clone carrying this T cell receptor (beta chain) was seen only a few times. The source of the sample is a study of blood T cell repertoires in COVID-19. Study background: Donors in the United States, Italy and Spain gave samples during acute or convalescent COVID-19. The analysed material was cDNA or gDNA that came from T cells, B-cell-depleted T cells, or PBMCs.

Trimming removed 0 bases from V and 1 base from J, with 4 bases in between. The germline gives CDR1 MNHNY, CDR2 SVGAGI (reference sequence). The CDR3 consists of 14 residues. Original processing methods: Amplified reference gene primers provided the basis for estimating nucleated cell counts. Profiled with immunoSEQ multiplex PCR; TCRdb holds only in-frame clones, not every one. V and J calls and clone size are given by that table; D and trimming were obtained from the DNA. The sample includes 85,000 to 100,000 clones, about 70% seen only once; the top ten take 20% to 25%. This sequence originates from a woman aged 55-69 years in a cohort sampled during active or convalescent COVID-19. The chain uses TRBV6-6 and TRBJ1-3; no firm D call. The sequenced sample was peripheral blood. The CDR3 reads CASSYSNSGNTIYF. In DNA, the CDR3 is TGTGCCAGCAGTTACTCTAATTCTGGAAACACCATATATTTT.